This paragraph covers one T cell receptor beta chain sequence. RNA amounts of about 0.5 to 1 ug underwent reverse transcription with random hexamers. From the immunoSEQ multiplex PCR reads, TCRdb called clonotypes with MiXCR, one entry per CDR3 protein. The sample holds some 160,000 distinct CDR3 sequences, roughly 94% seen once. These data come from a study of CD8 T cells in Susac syndrome. Trimming removed 7 bases from V and 10 bases from J, with 22 bases in between. This CDR3 comprises 14 residues. The V call is TRBV12-3 or TRBV12-4, the J call TRBJ1-1; maybe TRBD1 (6 bases). Sequenced material: CD4+ T cells from PBMCs. The receptor was derived from a human donor with Susac syndrome. CDR3 coding DNA: TGTGCCAGCAACCAGGGGTTAGAACCGGTTCGAGCTTTCTTT. The encoded protein is CASNQGLEPVRAFF.